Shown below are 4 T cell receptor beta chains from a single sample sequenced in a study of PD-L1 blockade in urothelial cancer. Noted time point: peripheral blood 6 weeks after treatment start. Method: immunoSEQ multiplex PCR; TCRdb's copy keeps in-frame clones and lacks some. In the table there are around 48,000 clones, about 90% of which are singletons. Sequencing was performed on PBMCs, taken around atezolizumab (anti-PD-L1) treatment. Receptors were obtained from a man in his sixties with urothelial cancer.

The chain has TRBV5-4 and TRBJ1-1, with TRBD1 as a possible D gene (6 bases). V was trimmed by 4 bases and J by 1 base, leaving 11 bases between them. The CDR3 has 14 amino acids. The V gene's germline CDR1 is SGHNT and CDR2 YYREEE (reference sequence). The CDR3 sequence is CASSPTQGNTEAFF. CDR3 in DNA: TGTGCCAGCAGCCCGACACAGGGGAACACTGAAGCTTTCTTT.

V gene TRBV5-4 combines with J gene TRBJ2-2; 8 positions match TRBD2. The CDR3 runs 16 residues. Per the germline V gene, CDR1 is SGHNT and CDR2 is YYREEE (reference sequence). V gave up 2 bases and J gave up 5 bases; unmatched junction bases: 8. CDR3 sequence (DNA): TGTGCCAGCAGCTTAAGGAGCGGGGGATTTACCGGGGAGCTGTTTTTT. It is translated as CASSLRSGGFTGELFF. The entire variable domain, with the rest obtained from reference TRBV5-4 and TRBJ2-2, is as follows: ETGVTQSPTHLIKTRGQQVTLRCSSQSGHNTVSWYQQALGQGPQFIFQYYREEENGRGNFPPRFSGLQFPNYSSELNVNALELDDSALYLCASSLRSGGFTGELFFGEGSRLTVL.

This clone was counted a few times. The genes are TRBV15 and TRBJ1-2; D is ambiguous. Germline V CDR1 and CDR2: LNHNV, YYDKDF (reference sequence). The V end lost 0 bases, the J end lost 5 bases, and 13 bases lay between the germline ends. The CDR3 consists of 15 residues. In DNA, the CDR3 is TGTGCCACCAGCAGAGATCACTCAACGGGGTATGGCTACACCTTC. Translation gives CATSRDHSTGYGYTF.

The chain's CDR3 is CASSLRRNTEAFF. Here the CDR3 DNA reads TGTGCCAGCAGCTTACGGAGAAACACTGAAGCTTTCTTT. This chain links TRBV11-2 with TRBJ1-1, with D hard to call. Germline CDR1 is SGHAT and CDR2 is FQNNGV. V dropped 2 bases and J dropped 2 bases, with 6 bases sitting between them. CDR3 length equals 13 residues.